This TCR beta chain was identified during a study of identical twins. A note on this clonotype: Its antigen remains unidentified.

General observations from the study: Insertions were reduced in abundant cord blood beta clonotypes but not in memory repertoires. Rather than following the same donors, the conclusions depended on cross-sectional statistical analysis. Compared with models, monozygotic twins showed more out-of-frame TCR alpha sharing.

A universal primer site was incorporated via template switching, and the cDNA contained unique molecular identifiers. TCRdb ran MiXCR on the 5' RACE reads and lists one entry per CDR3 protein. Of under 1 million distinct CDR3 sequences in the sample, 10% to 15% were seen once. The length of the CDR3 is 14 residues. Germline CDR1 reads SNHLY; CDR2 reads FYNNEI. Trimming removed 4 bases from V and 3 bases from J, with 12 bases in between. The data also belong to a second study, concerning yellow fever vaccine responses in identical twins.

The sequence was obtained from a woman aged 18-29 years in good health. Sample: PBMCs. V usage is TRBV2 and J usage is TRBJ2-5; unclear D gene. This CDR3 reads CASSVRLTEETQYF. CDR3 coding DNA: TGTGCCAGCAGTGTCCGATTAACCGAAGAGACCCAGTACTTC.